This TCR beta chain originates from a study of CD8 T cells in Susac syndrome. Details on this clonotype: The junction differs from germline at one of its ends, possibly a read error.

The germline V gene encodes CDR1 LNHNV and CDR2 YYDKDF (reference sequence). The CDR3 is made up of 16 amino acids. Random hexamers were used to reverse transcribe the RNA input (roughly 0.5 to 1 ug). In TCRdb, the immunoSEQ multiplex PCR reads were re-called with MiXCR into one record per CDR3 protein. The sample contains about 53,000 distinct CDR3 sequences, over 90% of which appear only once. This chain links TRBV15 with TRBJ2-7, with TRBD2 matching over 12 bases. The sequenced sample consisted of CD8+ T cells from PBMCs. The sequence was collected from a human donor with Susac syndrome. CDR3 coding DNA: TGTGCCACCAGCAGAGATCAGGTCTGGGCTAGCGGGGGGGCACACTTC. It yields the protein CATSRDQVWASGGAHF.